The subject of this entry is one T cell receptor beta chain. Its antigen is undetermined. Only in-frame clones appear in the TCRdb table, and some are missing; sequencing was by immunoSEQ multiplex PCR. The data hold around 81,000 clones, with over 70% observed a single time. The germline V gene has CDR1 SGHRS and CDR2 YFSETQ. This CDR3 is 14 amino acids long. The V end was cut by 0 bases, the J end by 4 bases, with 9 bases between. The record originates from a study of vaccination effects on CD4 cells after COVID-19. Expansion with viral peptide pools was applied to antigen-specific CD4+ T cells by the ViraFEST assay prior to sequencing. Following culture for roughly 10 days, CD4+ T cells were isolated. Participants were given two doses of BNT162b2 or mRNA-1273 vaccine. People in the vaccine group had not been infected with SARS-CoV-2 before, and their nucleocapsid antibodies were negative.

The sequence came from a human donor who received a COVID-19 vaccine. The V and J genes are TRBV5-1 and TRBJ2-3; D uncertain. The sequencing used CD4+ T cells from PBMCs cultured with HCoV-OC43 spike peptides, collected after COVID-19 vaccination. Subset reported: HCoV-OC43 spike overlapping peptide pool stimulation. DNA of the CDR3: TGCGCCAGCAGCTTGGCTCCAGCCGCAGATACGCAGTATTTT. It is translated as CASSLAPAADTQYF.